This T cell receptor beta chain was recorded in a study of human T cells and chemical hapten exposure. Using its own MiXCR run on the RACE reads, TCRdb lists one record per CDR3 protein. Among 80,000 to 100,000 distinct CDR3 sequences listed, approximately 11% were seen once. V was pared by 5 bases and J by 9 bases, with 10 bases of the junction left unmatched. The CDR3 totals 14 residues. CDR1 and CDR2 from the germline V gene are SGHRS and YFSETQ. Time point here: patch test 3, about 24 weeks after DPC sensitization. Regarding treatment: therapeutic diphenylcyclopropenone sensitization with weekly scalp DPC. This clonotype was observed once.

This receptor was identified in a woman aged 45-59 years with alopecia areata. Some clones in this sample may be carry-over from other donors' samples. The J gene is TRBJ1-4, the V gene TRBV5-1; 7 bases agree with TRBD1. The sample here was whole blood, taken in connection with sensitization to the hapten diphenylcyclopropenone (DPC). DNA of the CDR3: TGCGCCAGCAGTACCGGGACAGTGAATAAAAAACTGTTTTTT. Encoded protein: CASSTGTVNKKLFF.